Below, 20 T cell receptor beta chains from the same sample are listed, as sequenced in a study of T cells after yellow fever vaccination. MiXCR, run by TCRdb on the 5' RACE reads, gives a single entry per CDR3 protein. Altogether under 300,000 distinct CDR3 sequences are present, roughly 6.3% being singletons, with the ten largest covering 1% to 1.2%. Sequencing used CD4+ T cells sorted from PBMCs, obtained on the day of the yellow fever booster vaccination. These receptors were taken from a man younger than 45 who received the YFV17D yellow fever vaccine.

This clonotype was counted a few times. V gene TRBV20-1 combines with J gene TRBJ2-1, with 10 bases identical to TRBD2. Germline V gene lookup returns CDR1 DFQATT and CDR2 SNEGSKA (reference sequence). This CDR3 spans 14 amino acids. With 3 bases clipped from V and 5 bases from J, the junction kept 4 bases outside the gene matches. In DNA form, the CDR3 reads TGCAGTGCTAGTTGGACTAGCGGAAACAATGAGCAGTTCTTC. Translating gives CSASWTSGNNEQFF.

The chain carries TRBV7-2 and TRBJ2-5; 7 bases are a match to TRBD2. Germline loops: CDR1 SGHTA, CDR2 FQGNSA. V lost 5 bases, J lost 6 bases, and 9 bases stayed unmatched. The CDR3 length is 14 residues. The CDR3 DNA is TGTGCCAGCAGCGCCTGGGCGGGAGACCAGACCCAGTACTTC. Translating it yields CASSAWAGDQTQYF.

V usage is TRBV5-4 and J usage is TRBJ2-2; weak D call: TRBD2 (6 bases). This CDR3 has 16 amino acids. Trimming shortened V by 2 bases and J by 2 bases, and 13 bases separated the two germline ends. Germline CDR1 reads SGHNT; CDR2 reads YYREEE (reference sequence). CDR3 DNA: TGTGCCAGCAGCTTTCGGGGGAGTATCAACACCGGGGAGCTGTTTTTT. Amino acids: CASSFRGSINTGELFF.

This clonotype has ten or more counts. CDR3 loop: CASSPEGTDTQYF. As DNA, the CDR3 is TGTGCCAGCAGCCCCGAGGGGACAGATACGCAGTATTTT. This chain connects TRBV7-9 to TRBJ2-3; the D gene could be TRBD1 or TRBD2 (5 bases each). The CDR3 has 13 amino acids. Germline CDR1 is SEHNR and CDR2 is FQNEAQ (reference sequence). Trimming pared 5 bases from V and 3 bases from J, leaving 9 bases between. The whole variable domain, remainder taken from reference TRBV7-9 and TRBJ2-3, is DTGVSQNPRHKITKRGQNVTFRCDPISEHNRLYWYRQTLGQGPEFLTYFQNEAQLEKSRLLSDRFSAERPKGSFSTLEIQRTEQGDSAMYLCASSPEGTDTQYFGPGTRLTVL.

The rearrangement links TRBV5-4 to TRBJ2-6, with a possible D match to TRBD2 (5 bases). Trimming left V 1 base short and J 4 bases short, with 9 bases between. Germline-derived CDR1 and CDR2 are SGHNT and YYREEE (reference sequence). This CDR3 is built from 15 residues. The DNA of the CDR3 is TGTGCCAGCAGCTTGCCAGCGGCCGGGGCCAACGTCCTGACTTTC. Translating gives CASSLPAAGANVLTF.

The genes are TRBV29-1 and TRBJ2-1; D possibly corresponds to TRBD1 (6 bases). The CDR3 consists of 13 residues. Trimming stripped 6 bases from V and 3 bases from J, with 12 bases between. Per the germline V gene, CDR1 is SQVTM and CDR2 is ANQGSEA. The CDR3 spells CSVGRGSYNEQFF. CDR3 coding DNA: TGCAGCGTGGGCAGGGGAAGCTACAATGAGCAGTTCTTC.

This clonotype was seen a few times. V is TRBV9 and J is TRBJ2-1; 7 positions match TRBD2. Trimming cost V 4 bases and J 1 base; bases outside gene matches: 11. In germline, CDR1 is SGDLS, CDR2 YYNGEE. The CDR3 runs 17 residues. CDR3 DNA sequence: TGTGCCAGCAGCCCCCGGGACGCGGGAGCATCCTACAATGAGCAGTTCTTC. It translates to CASSPRDAGASYNEQFF.

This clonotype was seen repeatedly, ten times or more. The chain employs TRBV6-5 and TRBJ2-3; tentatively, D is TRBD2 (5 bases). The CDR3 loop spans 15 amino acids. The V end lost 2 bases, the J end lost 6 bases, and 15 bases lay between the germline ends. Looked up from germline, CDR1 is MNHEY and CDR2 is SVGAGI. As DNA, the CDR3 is TGTGCCAGCAGTTACAGGGCTAGCAGCCAGGATACGCAGTATTTT. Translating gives CASSYRASSQDTQYF.

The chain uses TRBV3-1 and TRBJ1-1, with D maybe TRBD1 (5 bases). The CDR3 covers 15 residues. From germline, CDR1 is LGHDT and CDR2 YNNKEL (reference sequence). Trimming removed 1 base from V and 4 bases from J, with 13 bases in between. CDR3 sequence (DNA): TGTGCCAGCAGCCAAGGAAGCGGGGGGACCACTGAAGCTTTCTTT. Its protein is CASSQGSGGTTEAFF.

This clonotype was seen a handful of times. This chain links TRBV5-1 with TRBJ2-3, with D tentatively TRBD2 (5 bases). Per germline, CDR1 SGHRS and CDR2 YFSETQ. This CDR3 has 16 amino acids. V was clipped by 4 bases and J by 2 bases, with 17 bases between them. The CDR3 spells CASSPLRAPNTDTQYF. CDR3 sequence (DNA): TGCGCCAGCAGCCCCTTGCGGGCTCCGAACACAGATACGCAGTATTTT.

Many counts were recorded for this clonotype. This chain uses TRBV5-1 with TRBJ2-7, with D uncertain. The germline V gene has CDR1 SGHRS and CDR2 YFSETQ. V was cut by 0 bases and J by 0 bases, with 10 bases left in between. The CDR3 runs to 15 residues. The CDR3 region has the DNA TGCGCCAGCAGCTTGGAGCCAGGAAGCTCCTACGAGCAGTACTTC. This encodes CASSLEPGSSYEQYF.

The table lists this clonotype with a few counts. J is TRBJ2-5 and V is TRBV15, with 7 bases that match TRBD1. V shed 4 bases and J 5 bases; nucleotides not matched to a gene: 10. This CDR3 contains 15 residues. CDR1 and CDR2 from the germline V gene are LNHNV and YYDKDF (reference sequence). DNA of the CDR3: TGTGCCACCAGCACTGATCGACAGGGTTTGGAGACCCAGTACTTC. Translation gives CATSTDRQGLETQYF.

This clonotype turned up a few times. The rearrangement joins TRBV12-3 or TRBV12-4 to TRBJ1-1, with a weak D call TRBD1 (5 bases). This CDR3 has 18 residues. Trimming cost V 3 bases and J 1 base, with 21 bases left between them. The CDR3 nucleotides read TGTGCCAGCAGTTTGGGGCGTGGAGGCCTCCAGAGGAACACTGAAGCTTTCTTT. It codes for CASSLGRGGLQRNTEAFF.

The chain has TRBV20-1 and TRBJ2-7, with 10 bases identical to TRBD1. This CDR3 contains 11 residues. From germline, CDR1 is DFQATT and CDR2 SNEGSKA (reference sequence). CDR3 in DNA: TGCAGAGCGGGACAGGGGAACGAGCAGTACTTC. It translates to CRAGQGNEQYF.

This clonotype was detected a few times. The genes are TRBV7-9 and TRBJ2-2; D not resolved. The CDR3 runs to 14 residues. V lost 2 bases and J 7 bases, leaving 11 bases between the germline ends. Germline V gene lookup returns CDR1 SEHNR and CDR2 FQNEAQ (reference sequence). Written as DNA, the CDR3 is TGTGCCAGCAGCTTAAGTGTGTCAATCGGGGAGCTGTTTTTT. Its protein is CASSLSVSIGELFF.

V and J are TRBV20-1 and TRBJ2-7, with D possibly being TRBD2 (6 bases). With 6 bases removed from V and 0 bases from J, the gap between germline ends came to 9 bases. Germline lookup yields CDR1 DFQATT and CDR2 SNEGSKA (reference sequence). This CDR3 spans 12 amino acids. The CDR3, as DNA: TGCAGTGCGTCGGGAGTCTCCTACGAGCAGTACTTC. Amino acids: CSASGVSYEQYF.

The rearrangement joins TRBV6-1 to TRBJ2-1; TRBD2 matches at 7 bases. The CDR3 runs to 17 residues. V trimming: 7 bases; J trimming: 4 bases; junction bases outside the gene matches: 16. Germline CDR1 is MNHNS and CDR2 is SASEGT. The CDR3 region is CASIGGKGGPVYNEQFF. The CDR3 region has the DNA TGTGCCAGCATTGGGGGTAAGGGAGGGCCGGTATACAATGAGCAGTTCTTC.

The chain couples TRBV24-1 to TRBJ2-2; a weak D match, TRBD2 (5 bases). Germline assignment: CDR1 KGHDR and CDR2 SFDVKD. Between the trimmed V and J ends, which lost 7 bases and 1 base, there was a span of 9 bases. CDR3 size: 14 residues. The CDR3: CATRGLGNTGELFF. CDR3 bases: TGTGCCACCAGAGGACTGGGGAACACCGGGGAGCTGTTTTTT.

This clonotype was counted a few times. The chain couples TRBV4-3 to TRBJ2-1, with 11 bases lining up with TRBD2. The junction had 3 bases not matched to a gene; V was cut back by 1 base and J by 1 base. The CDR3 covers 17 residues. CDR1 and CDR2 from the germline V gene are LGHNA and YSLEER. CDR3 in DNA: TGCGCCAGCAGCCAAGCCGGGACTAGCGGATCCTACAATGAGCAGTTCTTC. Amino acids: CASSQAGTSGSYNEQFF.

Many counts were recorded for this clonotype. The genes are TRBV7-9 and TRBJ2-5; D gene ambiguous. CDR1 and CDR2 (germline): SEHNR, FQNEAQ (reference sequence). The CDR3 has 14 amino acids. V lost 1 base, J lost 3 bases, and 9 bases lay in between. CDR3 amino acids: CASSLDRSKETQYF. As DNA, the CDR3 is TGTGCCAGCAGCTTAGACCGCTCGAAAGAGACCCAGTACTTC.